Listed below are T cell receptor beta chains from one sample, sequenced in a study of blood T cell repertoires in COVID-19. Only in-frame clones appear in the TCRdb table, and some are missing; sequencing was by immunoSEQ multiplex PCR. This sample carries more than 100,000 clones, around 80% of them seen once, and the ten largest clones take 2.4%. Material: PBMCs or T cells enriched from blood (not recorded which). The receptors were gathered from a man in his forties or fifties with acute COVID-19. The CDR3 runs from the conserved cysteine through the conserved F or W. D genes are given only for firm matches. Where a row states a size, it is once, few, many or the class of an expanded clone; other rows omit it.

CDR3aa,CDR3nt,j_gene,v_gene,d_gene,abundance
CASSLVQGYEQYF,TGCGCCAGCAGCTTGGTTCAGGGTTACGAGCAGTACTTC,TRBJ2-7,TRBV5-1,-,-
CASISPLAGYEQYF,TGTGCCAGCATCTCACCCCTAGCGGGTTACGAGCAGTACTTC,TRBJ2-7,TRBV6-5,TRBD2,-
CASSVAGDSLDTQYF,TGTGCCAGCAGCGTAGCAGGGGACAGTCTCGATACGCAGTATTTT,TRBJ2-3,TRBV9,TRBD1,-
CASSPGRGQTDTQYF,TGTGCCAGCAGCCCGGGAAGGGGGCAAACAGATACGCAGTATTTT,TRBJ2-3,TRBV7-3,TRBD1,-
CASSDVTTGTQYF,TGTGCCAGCAGTGACGTGACAACAGGGACCCAGTACTTC,TRBJ2-5,TRBV2,-,-
CASTWDRGIGQPQHF,TGTGCCAGCACATGGGACAGGGGGATCGGTCAGCCCCAGCATTTT,TRBJ1-5,TRBV2,TRBD1,-
CASSLKTGTGPTGNTIYF,TGTGCCAGCAGCTTGAAAACGGGAACAGGGCCCACTGGAAACACCATATATTTT,TRBJ1-3,TRBV5-4,-,-
CASSLSREGYNEQFF,TGTGCCAGCAGTTTATCGCGGGAGGGCTACAATGAGCAGTTCTTC,TRBJ2-1,TRBV27,TRBD2,-
CASSLAGLAGSYEQYF,TGCGCCAGCAGCTTGGCGGGGCTAGCGGGAAGCTACGAGCAGTACTTC,TRBJ2-7,TRBV5-1,TRBD2,-
CASRRTGHTDTQYF,TGTGCCAGCAGGAGGACAGGGCACACAGATACGCAGTATTTT,TRBJ2-3,TRBV7-2,TRBD1,once
CASGQVNYGYTF,TGTGCCAGCGGACAGGTTAACTATGGCTACACCTTC,TRBJ1-2,TRBV28,TRBD1,-
CASMSGGEGNTIYF,TGTGCCAGCATGTCCGGGGGGGAGGGAAACACCATATATTTT,TRBJ1-3,TRBV6-5,-,-
CASSPGGANEQFF,TGTGCCAGCAGCCCCGGTGGGGCCAATGAGCAGTTCTTC,TRBJ2-1,TRBV3-1/TRBV3-2,-,-
CASSFLAGAPTDTQYF,TGTGCCAGCAGCTTCCTAGCGGGGGCCCCCACAGATACGCAGTATTTT,TRBJ2-3,TRBV5-6,TRBD2,-
CASSVGGGGMRDTQYF,TGTGCCAGCAGCGTAGGAGGCGGGGGGATGAGAGATACGCAGTATTTT,TRBJ2-3,TRBV9,TRBD2,-
CASSYSFREDEKLFF,TGTGCCAGCAGTTACTCGTTCAGGGAGGATGAAAAACTGTTTTTT,TRBJ1-4,TRBV6-5,-,once
CASTPRKGAKYF,TGTGCCAGCACCCCTAGGAAGGGGGCGAAGTACTTC,TRBJ2-7,TRBV28,TRBD1,-
CATSSTAINLGEQYF,TGTGCCACCAGCAGTACGGCGATCAACCTAGGCGAGCAGTACTTC,TRBJ2-7,TRBV15,-,-
CASTKTYEQYF,TGTGCCAGCACCAAAACCTACGAGCAGTACTTC,TRBJ2-7,TRBV28,-,-
CASSYGGRGTEAFF,TGTGCCAGCAGTTATGGGGGGAGGGGCACTGAAGCTTTCTTT,TRBJ1-1,TRBV6-5,-,-
CASNPGGNSPLHF,TGTGCCAGCAACCCAGGGGGGAATTCACCCCTCCACTTT,TRBJ1-6,TRBV25-1,TRBD1,-
CASSSLASGTDTQYF,TGTGCCAGCAGCTCGCTAGCTTCGGGCACAGATACGCAGTATTTT,TRBJ2-3,TRBV7-9,-,-
CASSQDWDSIKETQYF,TGCGCCAGCAGCCAAGATTGGGACAGCATCAAAGAGACCCAGTACTTC,TRBJ2-5,TRBV4-1,TRBD1,-
CASSDFSGYTDTQYF,TGCGCCAGCAGTGACTTTAGCGGTTACACAGATACGCAGTATTTT,TRBJ2-3,TRBV10-1,-,-
CASSPSTNEKLFF,TGTGCCAGCAGTCCATCAACTAATGAAAAACTGTTTTTT,TRBJ1-4,TRBV3-1/TRBV3-2,-,-
CASSARQGDTEAFF,TGTGCCAGCAGCGCCCGACAGGGAGACACTGAAGCTTTCTTT,TRBJ1-1,TRBV7-9,TRBD1,-
CASSFQSGQVQETQYF,TGCGCCAGCAGTTTTCAATCCGGACAGGTCCAAGAGACCCAGTACTTC,TRBJ2-5,TRBV5-1,TRBD1,-
CASSVEPLEDEQYF,TGTGCCAGCAGCGTAGAACCACTAGAGGACGAGCAGTACTTC,TRBJ2-7,TRBV9,-,few
CASSLLGAGGETQYF,TGTGCTAGCAGCTTGTTGGGAGCAGGGGGGGAGACCCAGTACTTC,TRBJ2-5,TRBV7-7,-,once
CASRGGGSTNTGELFF,TGCGCCAGCAGGGGAGGGGGGTCCACGAACACCGGGGAGCTGTTTTTT,TRBJ2-2,TRBV10-2,-,-
CASSAGLSTDTQYF,TGTGCCAGCAGTGCGGGACTGAGCACAGATACGCAGTATTTT,TRBJ2-3,TRBV2,-,-
CASSLPPNEQYF,TGTGCCAGCAGCTTGCCCCCCAACGAGCAGTACTTC,TRBJ2-7,TRBV5-5,-,-
CASSIFAGDTNSYEQYF,TGTGCCAGCAGCATTTTCGCCGGGGACACCAACTCCTACGAGCAGTACTTC,TRBJ2-7,TRBV21-1,-,-
CASSRGGQSSYNSPLHF,TGTGCCAGCAGCCGAGGGGGACAGAGCTCCTATAATTCACCCCTCCACTTT,TRBJ1-6,TRBV7-9,TRBD1,-
CASSLRSESPPTDTQYF,TGTGCCAGCAGCTTGAGAAGCGAGTCACCCCCGACAGATACGCAGTATTTT,TRBJ2-3,TRBV7-9,-,medium-sized
CASSLEAGNQPQHF,TGTGCCAGCAGCTTGGAGGCAGGGAACCAGCCCCAGCATTTT,TRBJ1-5,TRBV5-6,-,-
CASSVNRGRNTGELFF,TGTGCCAGCAGCGTCAATAGAGGGCGGAACACCGGGGAGCTGTTTTTT,TRBJ2-2,TRBV9,-,-
CASSYSILSGNTIYF,TGTGCCAGCAGTTACTCTATCCTTTCTGGAAACACCATATATTTT,TRBJ1-3,TRBV6-5,-,-
CSARGGDTQYF,TGCAGTGCTAGGGGGGGGGATACGCAGTATTTT,TRBJ2-3,TRBV20-1,TRBD2,few
CSVEDPSALSSYNEQFF,TGCAGCGTTGAAGATCCGAGCGCGCTCAGCTCCTACAATGAGCAGTTCTTC,TRBJ2-1,TRBV29-1,-,-
CAWSLGSRKPQHF,TGTGCCTGGAGTTTAGGGAGCAGGAAGCCCCAGCATTTT,TRBJ1-5,TRBV30,-,-
CASSQSHGGLTDTQYF,TGTGCCAGCAGCCAATCCCATGGTGGACTCACAGATACGCAGTATTTT,TRBJ2-3,TRBV3-1/TRBV3-2,-,-
CAWSVPPNTGGLNQPQHF,TGTGCCTGGAGTGTACCCCCCAACACAGGGGGTCTAAATCAGCCCCAGCATTTT,TRBJ1-5,TRBV30,TRBD1,-
CASSVRPQRGGYTF,TGTGCCAGCAGTGTCCGGCCTCAAAGGGGTGGCTACACCTTC,TRBJ1-2,TRBV2,-,few
CASSTGQGYYEQYF,TGTGCCAGTAGTACTGGCCAGGGGTACTACGAGCAGTACTTC,TRBJ2-7,TRBV19,-,few